Below are 30 T cell receptor beta chains sequenced from a single sample in a study of CD8+CD57+ T cells in acquired aplastic anemia. The patients chosen for sequencing had shown expansion of CD8+CD57+ cells (detected by flow cytometry). Using genomic DNA as the template, TCR beta VDJ and CDR3 profiling was carried out. TCRdb re-called the reads through MiXCR, storing one row per CDR3 protein. Of 150,000 to 200,000 distinct CDR3 sequences in the sample, roughly 50% were seen once. Input material: sorted CD4+, CD8+, or CD8+CD57+ T cells (not recorded which) from PBMCs. These receptors were collected from a human donor with aplastic anemia.

The chain has TRBV7-9 and TRBJ1-1; D is ambiguous. The germline V gene encodes CDR1 SEHNR and CDR2 FQNEAQ (reference sequence). This CDR3 has 11 residues. The V gene lost 4 bases and the J gene lost 10 bases, with 10 bases spanning the gap. The CDR3 loop reads CASSSSMAAFF. The CDR3 coding sequence is TGTGCCAGCAGCTCCTCGATGGCAGCTTTCTTT.

Of note for this clonotype: The conserved phenylalanine or tryptophan normally closing the CDR3 is absent here, so this likely arose from a read error. The rearrangement uses TRBV10-3 and TRBJ2-3, with D possibly matching TRBD2 (6 bases). This CDR3 is 14 amino acids long. Germline CDR1 ENHRY, CDR2 SYGVKD. The CDR3 DNA reads as TGCGCCATCAGTGGACGGGAGACCACAGATACGCAGTATTCT. As protein: CAISGRETTDTQYS.

This clonotype was counted ten times or more. CDR3 nucleotide sequence: TGTGCCACCAGCAGTTACTGGGACAGGAGAGCCTACGAGCAGTACTTC. It is translated as CATSSYWDRRAYEQYF. This rearrangement joins TRBV15 to TRBJ2-7, with 8 bases that match TRBD1. CDR1 and CDR2 from the germline V gene are LNHNV and YYDKDF (reference sequence). The V gene end was trimmed by 3 bases and the J gene end by 2 bases; junction bases not matched to a gene: 9. The CDR3 contains 16 residues.

The chain uses TRBV2 and TRBJ1-1, with D unresolved. V gave up 2 bases and J gave up 0 bases, with 10 bases separating them. CDR1 is SNHLY, CDR2 FYNNEI, per germline. The CDR3 extends over 15 amino acids. The CDR3 spells CASSEPTTVNTEAFF. CDR3 in DNA: TGTGCCAGCAGTGAACCGACGACGGTGAACACTGAAGCTTTCTTT.

As regards this clonotype: This may come from a read error, since a much larger clone is one base off. The chain uses TRBV11-2 and TRBJ2-4, with a weak D call TRBD1 (6 bases). Germline CDR1 reads SGHAT; CDR2 reads FQNNGV. This CDR3 comprises 16 residues. Written as DNA, the CDR3 is TGTGCCAGCAGCTTAGGGCAGGGGAGAGCCAAAAACTTTCAGTACTTC. This gives the protein CASSLGQGRAKNFQYF.

This clonotype showed up many times. The chain couples TRBV7-9 to TRBJ2-5, with D tentatively TRBD2 (5 bases). The CDR3 consists of 15 residues. Trimming removed 4 bases from V and 2 bases from J, with 14 bases in between. The V gene's germline CDR1 is SEHNR and CDR2 FQNEAQ (reference sequence). The CDR3: CASSSTGTPQETQYF. The CDR3 DNA follows: TGTGCCAGCAGCTCCACGGGAACCCCACAAGAGACCCAGTACTTC.

This clonotype has at least ten counts. The CDR3 region is CASSKRGAGWTDTQYF. The CDR3, as DNA: TGTGCCAGCAGCAAAAGGGGGGCAGGGTGGACAGATACGCAGTATTTT. The V call is TRBV5-6, the J call TRBJ2-3, with D perhaps assigned TRBD1 or TRBD2 (6 bases each). The germline CDR1 and CDR2 sequences are SGHDT and YYEEEE. The CDR3 extends over 16 amino acids. Trimming removed 4 bases at V and 3 bases at J, with 18 bases between.

This clonotype was counted many times. The J gene is TRBJ2-7, the V gene TRBV4-1, with 9 nucleotides matching TRBD1. J lost 2 bases, V lost 4 bases, and 6 bases had no gene match. Germline CDR1 reads MGHRA; CDR2 reads YSYEKL. The CDR3 sequence is 15 residues long. As DNA, the CDR3 is TGCGCCAGCAGCCCTAGACAGGGGGTAACCTACGAGCAGTACTTC. As protein: CASSPRQGVTYEQYF.

This clonotype was picked up many times. The chain employs TRBV20-1 and TRBJ2-3; D may be TRBD1 or TRBD2 (5 bases each). The germline V gene has CDR1 DFQATT and CDR2 SNEGSKA (reference sequence). The CDR3 runs to 16 residues. Trimming pared 5 bases from V and 1 base from J, leaving 19 bases between. The CDR3 sequence is CSAGGRTGEGTDTQYF. The DNA of the CDR3 is TGCAGTGCTGGGGGACGTACTGGAGAGGGCACAGATACGCAGTATTTT.

This rearrangement joins TRBV5-6 to TRBJ1-2; 7 nucleotides match TRBD1. The CDR3 length is 16 residues. The V gene end was trimmed by 4 bases and the J gene end by 6 bases; junction bases not matched to a gene: 15. Germline V gives CDR1 SGHDT, CDR2 YYEEEE. DNA for the CDR3: TGTGCCAGCAGCCCGCTGACAGGGTTCGATGGTGATGGCTACACCTTC. Protein: CASSPLTGFDGDGYTF.

The chain recombines TRBV18 with TRBJ2-3, with D hard to call. V was trimmed by 0 bases and J by 0 bases, leaving 7 bases between them. The CDR3 sequence is 15 residues long. Germline V gene data show CDR1 as KGHSH and CDR2 as LQKENI. The DNA for the CDR3 is TGTGCCAGCTCACCACCCACAAGGAGCACAGATACGCAGTATTTT. As protein: CASSPPTRSTDTQYF.

Comment on this clonotype: One end of the junction does not line up with germline, which may come from a read error. The chain uses TRBV7-9 and TRBJ2-5, with TRBD2 matching 8 bases. Looked up from germline, CDR1 is SEHNR and CDR2 is FQNEAQ (reference sequence). The CDR3 is made up of 13 amino acids. The CDR3 spells CASRRGGDETQYF. CDR3 nucleotides: TGCGCCAGCAGACGGGGGGGCGATGAGACCCAGTACTTC.

The J gene is TRBJ1-4, the V gene TRBV10-3; D call uncertain. The CDR3 runs 14 residues. Germline V gene data show CDR1 as ENHRY and CDR2 as SYGVKD. The germline V and J ends were trimmed by 2 bases and 0 bases, with 4 bases remaining between them. This CDR3 is CAISEESTNEKLFF. The CDR3 DNA follows: TGTGCCATCAGTGAGGAGTCAACTAATGAAAAACTGTTTTTT.

In this sample, this clonotype turned up many times. The CDR3 region has the DNA TGTGCCAGCAGCTTACGCCTGGGGGTCACAGATACGCAGTATTTT. Encoded protein: CASSLRLGVTDTQYF. V usage is TRBV9 and J usage is TRBJ2-3; TRBD1 or TRBD2 may be the D gene (5 bases each). This CDR3 spans 15 amino acids. Trimming stripped 4 bases from V and 2 bases from J, with 14 bases between. CDR1 is SGDLS and CDR2 is YYNGEE in the germline V gene.

This chain uses TRBV15 with TRBJ1-3; 10 nucleotides match TRBD1. J was trimmed by 9 bases and V by 7 bases; bases with no gene match: 15. CDR3 length equals 16 residues. Germline V gene data show CDR1 as LNHNV and CDR2 as YYDKDF (reference sequence). CDR3 in amino acids: CATIDRGRQERSTIYF. CDR3 in DNA: TGTGCCACCATCGACAGGGGGCGCCAGGAGCGAAGCACCATATATTTT.

The V and J genes are TRBV2 and TRBJ2-2; a weak D match, TRBD2 (5 bases). The V and J ends lost 6 bases and 6 bases respectively, with 14 bases between them. The germline V gene encodes CDR1 SNHLY and CDR2 FYNNEI. This CDR3 contains 14 residues. CDR3 sequence: CASRDFYGPGELFF. In nucleotides, the CDR3 is TGTGCCAGCAGGGACTTTTATGGTCCCGGGGAGCTGTTTTTT.

The chain has TRBV5-1 and TRBJ2-3; D not resolved. CDR1 is SGHRS and CDR2 is YFSETQ in the germline V gene. Trimming cost V 4 bases and J 1 base, with 16 bases left between them. The CDR3 has 16 amino acids. Here the CDR3 reads CASSRVGVGCTDTQYF. The CDR3 coding sequence is TGCGCCAGCAGCAGGGTCGGCGTGGGCTGCACAGATACGCAGTATTTT.

The chain joins TRBV20-1 to TRBJ2-7; 9 nucleotides match TRBD1. The CDR3 is 13 residues long. V gave up 5 bases and J gave up 5 bases; unmatched junction bases: 7. Germline V gene sequence: CDR1 DFQATT, CDR2 SNEGSKA (reference sequence). Here the CDR3 reads CSAFRDRDDEQYF. CDR3 nucleotides: TGCAGTGCTTTCCGGGACAGGGACGACGAGCAGTACTTC.

This clonotype occurred many times. The chain employs TRBV19 and TRBJ1-5, with D unresolved. The ends were cut back, 3 bases at V and 7 bases at J, with 16 bases in the middle. The CDR3 consists of 15 residues. In germline, CDR1 is LNHDA, CDR2 SQIVND (reference sequence). The CDR3 DNA is TGTGCCAGTAGTATCCGACACTCTAAATGGCAGCCCCAGCATTTT. Translated, it gives CASSIRHSKWQPQHF. The complete variable domain, with remaining parts taken from reference TRBV19 and TRBJ1-5, reads DGGITQSPKYLFRKEGQNVTLSCEQNLNHDAMYWYRQDPGQGLRLIYYSQIVNDFQKGDIAEGYSVSREKKESFPLTVTSAQKNPTAFYLCASSIRHSKWQPQHFGDGTRLSIL.

The chain couples TRBV27 to TRBJ1-1; 7 bases agree with TRBD1. The germline CDR1 and CDR2 sequences are MNHEY and SMNVEV (reference sequence). V trimming: 10 bases; J trimming: 3 bases; junction bases outside the gene matches: 5. The CDR3 covers 12 residues. The CDR3 loop is CAIRGTDTEAFF. The CDR3 nucleotides read TGTGCCATCCGCGGGACAGACACTGAAGCTTTCTTT.

V usage is TRBV7-8 and J usage is TRBJ2-6, with 12 bases identical to TRBD2. V was clipped by 3 bases and J by 2 bases; unmatched bases: 2. CDR3 length equals 17 residues. Germline CDR1 reads SGHVS; CDR2 reads FQNEAQ. The CDR3 sequence: CASSLASGGAGANVLTF. The CDR3 DNA reads TGTGCCAGCAGCTTGGCTAGCGGGGGGGCTGGGGCCAACGTCCTGACTTTC.

The J gene is TRBJ1-2, the V gene TRBV18; D is unresolved. V gave up 0 bases and J gave up 7 bases, with 12 bases separating them. The CDR3 totals 14 residues. Germline lookup yields CDR1 KGHSH and CDR2 LQKENI. The CDR3 DNA is TGTGCCAGCTCACCACCGGTATCTTCCGGTGGCTACACCTTC. This gives the protein CASSPPVSSGGYTF.

This clonotype was counted many times. The chain recombines TRBV11-3 with TRBJ1-1, with a possible D match to TRBD1 (6 bases). Per germline, CDR1 SGHNT and CDR2 YENEEA. The CDR3 totals 16 residues. Trimming removed 1 base from V and 3 bases from J, with 15 bases in between. CDR3 loop: CASSLVFGGADTEAFF. DNA for the CDR3: TGTGCCAGCAGCTTAGTATTCGGGGGGGCAGACACTGAAGCTTTCTTT.

The chain couples TRBV3-1 to TRBJ2-7; TRBD1 aligns across 8 bases. Germline CDR1 is LGHDT and CDR2 is YNNKEL (reference sequence). Trimming removed 8 bases from V and 0 bases from J; junction bases left unmatched: 9. This CDR3 has 15 residues. The CDR3 reads CASGQGALPSYEQYF. As DNA, the CDR3 is TGTGCCAGCGGGCAGGGGGCGCTTCCCTCCTACGAGCAGTACTTC.

This clonotype was found once. V is TRBV4-3 and J is TRBJ1-6, with D maybe TRBD1 (6 bases). The CDR3 loop spans 16 amino acids. The germline V gene has CDR1 LGHNA and CDR2 YSLEER. V was cut by 0 bases and J by 9 bases, with 15 bases left in between. CDR3 sequence: CASSQEGAGVGSPLHF. CDR3 in DNA: TGCGCCAGCAGCCAAGAAGGGGCAGGGGTGGGTTCACCCCTCCACTTT.

A note on this clonotype: A read error may account for a junction end that differs from germline. The J gene is TRBJ2-2, the V gene TRBV7-9; D might be TRBD2 (6 bases). Germline V gene sequence: CDR1 SEHNR, CDR2 FQNEAQ (reference sequence). The CDR3 totals 11 residues. As DNA, the CDR3 is TGTGCCAGCAGCCGTTACGGGGGGCTGTTTTTT. Translating gives CASSRYGGLFF. Full variable domain (outside the CDR3, taken from reference TRBV7-9 and TRBJ2-2): DTGVSQNPRHKITKRGQNVTFRCDPISEHNRLYWYRQTLGQGPEFLTYFQNEAQLEKSRLLSDRFSAERPKGSFSTLEIQRTEQGDSAMYLCASSRYGGLFFGEGSRLTVL.

This chain links TRBV15 with TRBJ1-2; D uncertain. This CDR3 comprises 14 residues. Germline CDR1 LNHNV, CDR2 YYDKDF (reference sequence). V was cut by 3 bases and J by 7 bases, with 15 bases left in between. CDR3 protein: CATSRAESGRGYTF. CDR3 coding DNA: TGTGCCACCAGCAGGGCTGAATCTGGCCGTGGCTACACCTTC.

This clonotype was seen at least ten times. J is TRBJ2-3 and V is TRBV12-3 or TRBV12-4; no definite D call. The ends were cut back, 3 bases at V and 2 bases at J, with 9 bases in the middle. The CDR3 spans 14 residues. As DNA, the CDR3 is TGTGCCAGCAGTTTTGGGAAGTCCACAGATACGCAGTATTTT. Its protein product is CASSFGKSTDTQYF.

Remarks on this clonotype: The junction and the germline gene differ at one end; a read error may be behind it. The chain joins TRBV27 to TRBJ2-7; 15 bases are shared with TRBD2. Germline assignment: CDR1 MNHEY and CDR2 SMNVEV (reference sequence). The CDR3 spans 16 residues. The CDR3 bases are TGTGCCAGCAGTTTGGCCCCGGGACTAGCGGGAGGCTCCAGTGAGTTC. It yields the protein CASSLAPGLAGGSSEF.

V gene TRBV15 combines with J gene TRBJ2-7, with 8 bases fitting TRBD1. The V segment lost 3 bases and the J segment 0 bases; nucleotides outside the gene matches: 4. This CDR3 has 15 residues. The germline V gene encodes CDR1 LNHNV and CDR2 YYDKDF (reference sequence). The CDR3 sequence is CATSRSGTGSYEQYF. CDR3 coding DNA: TGTGCCACCAGCAGGTCCGGGACAGGCTCCTACGAGCAGTACTTC. The variable domain in full, with the rest retrieved from reference TRBV15 and TRBJ2-7, is DAMVIQNPRYQVTQFGKPVTLSCSQTLNHNVMYWYQQKSSQAPKLLFHYYDKDFNNEADTPDNFQSRRPNTSFCFLDIRSPGLGDTAMYLCATSRSGTGSYEQYFGPGTRLTVT.